These 10 T cell receptor beta chains share one sample of origin, sequenced in a study of blood T cell repertoires in COVID-19 (dated by TCRdb to about 2020). Library creation used the immunoSEQ multiplex PCR assay. The table was pulled from immuneACCESS by TCRdb, which kept in-frame rearrangements only. Such tables lose some clones; where checked, under half of the loss comes from unresolved V genes, and the rest has no known cause. The sample contains 150,000 or so clones, roughly four fifths of them found a single time. Jointly, the top ten make up approximately 1.8% of the sample. The specimen sequenced was peripheral blood. The receptors were gathered from an elderly man with acute or convalescent COVID-19.

The V and J genes are TRBV2 and TRBJ1-5; TRBD1 matches 10 bases. The V gene's germline CDR1 is SNHLY and CDR2 FYNNEI. The CDR3 spans 15 residues. Germline trimming cut 7 bases from V and 7 bases from J; bases unmatched to any gene: 10. The CDR3 DNA reads as TGTGCCAGCACCCCGACAGGGGGCCGCGGGCAGCCCCAGCATTTT. This gives the protein CASTPTGGRGQPQHF.

This clone has a single count. The chain couples TRBV2 to TRBJ1-6; possible D gene TRBD1, 5 bases. CDR1 SNHLY and CDR2 FYNNEI come from the germline V gene. V was trimmed by 3 bases and J by 7 bases, leaving 10 bases between them. The CDR3 covers 14 residues. Here the CDR3 reads CASSDRRGNSPLHF. CDR3 coding DNA: TGTGCCAGCAGTGACAGGAGGGGAAATTCACCCCTCCACTTT.

The table lists this clone with a count of one. This chain connects TRBV30 to TRBJ1-2; TRBD1 is a possible D gene (6 bases). Germline values: CDR1 GTSNPN, CDR2 SVGIG (reference sequence). The CDR3 length is 12 residues. The V end was cut by 1 base, the J end by 7 bases, with 10 bases between. The CDR3 region is CAWSGDIFGYTF. The CDR3 DNA sequence: TGTGCCTGGAGTGGGGACATCTTTGGCTACACCTTC.

V gene TRBV24-1 combines with J gene TRBJ1-5; the D gene is possibly TRBD1 (6 bases). The germline V and J ends were trimmed by 0 bases and 5 bases, with 16 bases remaining between them. Germline CDR1 and CDR2: KGHDR and SFDVKD. The CDR3 sequence is 17 residues long. DNA for the CDR3: TGTGCCACCAGTGATTTGAGGGGCTCAGGGGCACATCAGCCCCAGCATTTT. As protein: CATSDLRGSGAHQPQHF.

The chain couples TRBV7-3 to TRBJ2-2; D may be TRBD2 (5 bases). Trimming pared 4 bases from V and 1 base from J, leaving 7 bases between. Germline assignment: CDR1 SGHTA and CDR2 FQGTGA. The CDR3 contains 14 residues. This CDR3 reads CASSSSGNTGELFF. CDR3 nucleotide sequence: TGTGCCAGCAGCTCCAGCGGGAACACCGGGGAGCTGTTTTTT.

This clone was recorded once. The rearrangement links TRBV7-2 to TRBJ2-7; 9 nucleotides line up with TRBD2. This CDR3 spans 15 amino acids. After removal of 3 bases from V and 3 bases from J, the junction contained 6 bases not matched to a gene. From germline, CDR1 is SGHTA and CDR2 FQGNSA. The CDR3 is CASSFGGGAGYEQYF. DNA for the CDR3: TGTGCCAGCAGCTTCGGCGGGGGGGCCGGCTACGAGCAGTACTTC.

V usage is TRBV7-6 and J usage is TRBJ2-3; 12 bases fit TRBD2. Germline loops: CDR1 SGHVS, CDR2 FNYEAQ. The CDR3 runs to 20 residues. J lost 0 bases, V lost 1 base, and 11 bases had no gene match. In DNA form, the CDR3 reads TGTGCCAGCAGCTTAGTAGGAACTAGCGGGGGGTCCCCTAGCACAGATACGCAGTATTTT. Its translation is CASSLVGTSGGSPSTDTQYF.

Of note for this clone: Other DNA sequences from this sample encode an identical CDR3 as well. The J gene is TRBJ1-1, the V gene TRBV6-5; D remains unclear. V gave up 8 bases and J gave up 1 base, with 8 bases separating them. CDR1 is MNHEY and CDR2 is SVGAGI in the germline V gene. This CDR3 has 12 amino acids. The CDR3 reads CASRRGNTEAFF. In nucleotides, the CDR3 is TGTGCCAGCCGACGGGGGAACACTGAAGCTTTCTTT.

The chain has TRBV5-1 and TRBJ2-2; 9 bases align to TRBD2. J gave up 4 bases and V 1 base, and 2 bases lay outside the gene matches. The CDR3 runs to 15 residues. Germline V gene lookup returns CDR1 SGHRS and CDR2 YFSETQ. CDR3 sequence (DNA): TGCGCCAGCAGCTTGACTAGCGGGCTCACCGGGGAGCTGTTTTTT. As protein: CASSLTSGLTGELFF.

The V and J genes are TRBV19 and TRBJ1-6, with D possibly being TRBD1 (6 bases). V dropped 7 bases and J dropped 8 bases, with 12 bases sitting between them. CDR1 and CDR2 from the germline V gene are LNHDA and SQIVND (reference sequence). The CDR3 contains 13 residues. CDR3 protein: CASTRGGDSPLHF. CDR3 in DNA: TGTGCCAGTACCCGTGGGGGCGATTCACCCCTCCACTTT.